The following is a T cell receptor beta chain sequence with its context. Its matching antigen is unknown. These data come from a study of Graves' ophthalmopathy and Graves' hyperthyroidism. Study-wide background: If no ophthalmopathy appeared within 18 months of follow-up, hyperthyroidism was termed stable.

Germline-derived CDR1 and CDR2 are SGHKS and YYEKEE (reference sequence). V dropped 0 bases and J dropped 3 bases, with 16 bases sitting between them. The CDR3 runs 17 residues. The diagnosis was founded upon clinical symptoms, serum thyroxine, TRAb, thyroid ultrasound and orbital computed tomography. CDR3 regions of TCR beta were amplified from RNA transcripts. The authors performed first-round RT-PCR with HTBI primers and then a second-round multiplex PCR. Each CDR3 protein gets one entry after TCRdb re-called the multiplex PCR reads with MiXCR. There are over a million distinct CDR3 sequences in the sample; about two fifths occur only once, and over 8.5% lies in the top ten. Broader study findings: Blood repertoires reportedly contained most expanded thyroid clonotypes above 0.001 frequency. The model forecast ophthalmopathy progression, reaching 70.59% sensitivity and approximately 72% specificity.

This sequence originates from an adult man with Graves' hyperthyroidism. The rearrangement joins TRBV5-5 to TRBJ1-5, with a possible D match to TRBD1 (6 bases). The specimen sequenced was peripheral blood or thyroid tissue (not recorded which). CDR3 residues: CASSLVSSGAINQPQHF. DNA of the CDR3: TGTGCCAGCAGCTTGGTTTCGTCGGGGGCGATCAATCAGCCCCAGCATTTT.